The 24 T cell receptor beta chains reported below all come from one sample, sequenced in a study of blood T cell repertoires in COVID-19. TCRdb's table, derived via immunoSEQ multiplex PCR, lists solely in-frame clones and lacks some. The table includes roughly 40,000 clones, about 88% detected once. The specimen sequenced was peripheral blood. These receptors originate from a human donor in a cohort sampled during active COVID-19.

This chain connects TRBV18 to TRBJ2-3; 11 bases align to TRBD2. CDR1 and CDR2 (germline): KGHSH, LQKENI. The CDR3 spans 18 residues. J lost 2 bases, V lost 3 bases, and 10 bases had no gene match. CDR3: CASSPATSGGPYTDTQYF. The CDR3 bases are TGTGCCAGCTCACCGGCTACTAGCGGGGGCCCATACACAGATACGCAGTATTTT.

The chain links TRBV6-5 to TRBJ1-5; 10 bases are shared with TRBD1. Per the germline V gene, CDR1 is MNHEY and CDR2 is SVGAGI. The CDR3 runs to 15 residues. Germline trimming cut 4 bases from V and 6 bases from J; bases unmatched to any gene: 6. The CDR3 DNA is TGTGCCAGCAGTTCAGACAGGGGGCTAGGTCAGCCCCAGCATTTT. Residues: CASSSDRGLGQPQHF.

Remarks on this clone: Other DNA variants within this sample encode the same CDR3. The chain links TRBV7-3 to TRBJ2-3; a weak D match, TRBD2 (7 bases). This CDR3 is built from 16 residues. Germline V gene sequence: CDR1 SGHTA, CDR2 FQGTGA. The V end lost 1 base, the J end lost 3 bases, and 14 bases lay between the germline ends. The CDR3 loop reads CASSLSRGGATDTQYF. CDR3 bases: TGTGCCAGCAGCTTAAGCAGAGGGGGGGCTACAGATACGCAGTATTTT. The full variable domain, completed using reference TRBV7-3 and TRBJ2-3, is GAGVSQTPSNKVTEKGKYVELRCDPISGHTALYWYRQSLGQGPEFLIYFQGTGAADDSGLPNDRFFAVRPEGSVSTLKIQRTERGDSAVYLCASSLSRGGATDTQYFGPGTRLTVL.

In this sample, this clone turned up once. V usage is TRBV11-3 and J usage is TRBJ2-7, with 12 nucleotides matching TRBD1. The ends lost 5 bases at V and 3 bases at J; junction bases unmatched: 5. The CDR3 spans 15 residues. The V gene's germline CDR1 is SGHNT and CDR2 YENEEA. CDR3 bases: TGTGCCAGCAGCCACCGGGACAGGGGGCTCTACGAGCAGTACTTC. Protein sequence: CASSHRDRGLYEQYF.

The V and J genes are TRBV30 and TRBJ1-5, with D possibly TRBD1 on 5 matching bases. This CDR3 has 12 residues. CDR1 is GTSNPN, CDR2 SVGIG, per germline (reference sequence). Trimming took 3 bases from V and 10 from J, leaving 13 bases between them. CDR3 sequence (DNA): TGTGCCTGGAGGGCAGGGATAGGCCCCCAGCATTTT. Translated: CAWRAGIGPQHF.

The chain uses TRBV4-1 and TRBJ1-2; TRBD1 aligns across 8 bases. The V gene end was trimmed by 3 bases and the J gene end by 2 bases; junction bases not matched to a gene: 8. The CDR3 consists of 16 residues. CDR1 is MGHRA and CDR2 is YSYEKL in the germline V gene. CDR3 loop: CASSQRPGQANYGYTF. Written as DNA, the CDR3 is TGCGCCAGCAGCCAGAGACCGGGACAGGCGAACTATGGCTACACCTTC.

A few counts support this clone. The V and J genes are TRBV11-2 and TRBJ1-2; 7 bases are shared with TRBD1. Germline assignment: CDR1 SGHAT and CDR2 FQNNGV. The CDR3 sequence is 13 residues long. V lost 4 bases to trimming and J lost 8 bases; unmatched junction nucleotides: 7. The CDR3 loop is CASSSRQGRGYTF. As DNA, the CDR3 is TGTGCCAGCAGCTCACGACAGGGTCGAGGCTACACCTTC. Combining the CDR3 with reference TRBV11-2 and TRBJ1-2 gives the whole variable domain EAGVAQSPRYKIIEKRQSVAFWCNPISGHATLYWYQQILGQGPKLLIQFQNNGVVDDSQLPKDRFSAERLKGVDSTLKIQPAKLEDSAVYLCASSSRQGRGYTFGSGTRLTVV.

The chain links TRBV10-3 to TRBJ1-2; D unclear. From germline, CDR1 is ENHRY and CDR2 SYGVKD. The CDR3 contains 11 residues. V lost 3 bases, J lost 5 bases, and 4 bases lay in between. CDR3: CAISEQYGYTF. The CDR3 nucleotides read TGTGCCATCAGTGAACAATATGGCTACACCTTC.

This clone was counted a few times. V and J are TRBV19 and TRBJ1-2, with 7 positions matching TRBD1. Germline trimming cut 7 bases from V and 2 bases from J; bases unmatched to any gene: 13. Germline V gene sequence: CDR1 LNHDA, CDR2 SQIVND (reference sequence). This CDR3 spans 16 amino acids. The CDR3 coding sequence is TGTGCCAGTACCTCCATCCGGGACAGCCGGAACTATGGCTACACCTTC. Translation gives CASTSIRDSRNYGYTF.

This chain uses TRBV5-4 with TRBJ2-5; 9 bases are a match to TRBD2. The CDR3 loop spans 14 amino acids. Germline loops: CDR1 SGHNT, CDR2 YYREEE (reference sequence). J lost 3 bases, V lost 2 bases, and 2 bases had no gene match. DNA for the CDR3: TGTGCCAGCAGCTTTTCTAGCGGGGAAGAGACCCAGTACTTC. Amino acid sequence: CASSFSSGEETQYF.

The V gene is TRBV7-8, the J gene TRBJ1-4, with a tentative D call TRBD1 (5 bases). Between the trimmed V and J ends, which lost 6 bases and 5 bases, there was a span of 22 bases. CDR1 is SGHVS, CDR2 FQNEAQ, per germline. This CDR3 has 17 residues. CDR3 bases: TGTGCCAGCAGTCAGGGCCCCCGGGTGCTGGGCAATGAAAAACTGTTTTTT. This encodes CASSQGPRVLGNEKLFF.

The V and J genes are TRBV30 and TRBJ2-1; D gene ambiguous. The CDR3 sequence is 13 residues long. Germline V gene lookup returns CDR1 GTSNPN and CDR2 SVGIG (reference sequence). V lost 1 base and J 8 bases, leaving 12 bases between the germline ends. The CDR3 sequence is CAWSAGLDDEQFF. The CDR3, as DNA: TGTGCCTGGAGTGCCGGTCTTGATGATGAGCAGTTCTTC.

V is TRBV2 and J is TRBJ2-5; 8 bases line up with TRBD2. The CDR3 sequence is 15 residues long. Losses at the gene ends were 4 bases for V and 1 base for J; bases not matched to a gene: 5. Germline V lookup: CDR1 SNHLY, CDR2 FYNNEI. CDR3 region: CASSAGGGTQETQYF. DNA of the CDR3: TGTGCCAGCAGTGCGGGCGGGGGGACCCAAGAGACCCAGTACTTC. Based on the CDR3 plus reference TRBV2 and TRBJ2-5, the full variable domain is EPEVTQTPSHQVTQMGQEVILRCVPISNHLYFYWYRQILGQKVEFLVSFYNNEISEKSEIFDDQFSVERPDGSNFTLKIRSTKLEDSAMYFCASSAGGGTQETQYFGPGTRLLVL.

CDR3 in amino acids: CAWSPPDTF. The CDR3 nucleotides read TGTGCCTGGAGTCCACCGGACACCTTC. V is TRBV30 and J is TRBJ1-2, with D unresolved. Trimming stripped 2 bases from V and 12 bases from J, with 7 bases between. The CDR3 has 9 amino acids. Germline CDR1 and CDR2: GTSNPN and SVGIG (reference sequence). Full variable domain (rest looked up from reference TRBV30 and TRBJ1-2): SQTIHQWPATLVQPVGSPLSLECTVEGTSNPNLYWYRQAAGRGLQLLFYSVGIGQISSEVPQNLSASRPQDRQFILSSKKLLLSDSGFYLCAWSPPDTFGSGTRLTVV.

The rearrangement links TRBV18 to TRBJ2-5, with 7 bases identical to TRBD1. The germline V gene encodes CDR1 KGHSH and CDR2 LQKENI. With 11 bases clipped from V and 5 bases from J, the junction kept 11 bases outside the gene matches. This CDR3 spans 13 amino acids. CDR3 sequence reads: CAGHRGSGETQYF. CDR3 DNA: TGTGCCGGCCACAGGGGCTCGGGGGAGACCCAGTACTTC.

CDR3 region: CASSQETGFLPYEQYF. CDR3 DNA sequence: TGTGCCAGCAGCCAAGAGACAGGCTTCCTCCCCTACGAGCAGTACTTC. The chain is built from TRBV4-2 and TRBJ2-7; D might be TRBD1 (6 bases). Germline assignment: CDR1 LGHNA and CDR2 YNFKEQ. The V end was cut by 0 bases, the J end by 2 bases, with 14 bases between. There are 16 residues in the CDR3.

Concerning this clone itself: Other DNA sequences in the same sample also yield this CDR3. The genes are TRBV19 and TRBJ1-2, with TRBD1 matching 8 bases. This CDR3 spans 14 amino acids. V trimming: 6 bases; J trimming: 2 bases; junction bases outside the gene matches: 5. Per germline, CDR1 LNHDA and CDR2 SQIVND (reference sequence). The CDR3 sequence is CASRQGQANYGYTF. In DNA, the CDR3 is TGTGCCAGTAGACAGGGACAGGCAAACTATGGCTACACCTTC.

This chain connects TRBV30 to TRBJ1-1; D might be TRBD1 (6 bases). The CDR3 contains 13 residues. Trimming left V 7 bases short and J 1 base short, with 13 bases between. The V gene's germline CDR1 is GTSNPN and CDR2 SVGIG (reference sequence). Written as DNA, the CDR3 is TGTGCCTCTAACGGACAGACGAACACTGAAGCTTTCTTT. This codes for CASNGQTNTEAFF.

The chain carries TRBV4-2 and TRBJ2-7; 8 nucleotides match TRBD1. In germline, CDR1 is LGHNA, CDR2 YNFKEQ. With 0 bases clipped from V and 4 bases from J, the junction kept 8 bases outside the gene matches. The CDR3 sequence is 16 residues long. The CDR3 reads CASSQDAGTGRYEQYF. In nucleotides, the CDR3 is TGTGCCAGCAGCCAAGACGCCGGGACAGGACGGTACGAGCAGTACTTC.

The J gene is TRBJ1-2, the V gene TRBV19, with 9 bases aligning to TRBD1. V shed 6 bases and J 4 bases; nucleotides not matched to a gene: 6. The germline V gene encodes CDR1 LNHDA and CDR2 SQIVND (reference sequence). The CDR3 contains 14 residues. CDR3 amino acids: CASRNRGQAYGYTF. The CDR3 coding sequence is TGTGCCAGTAGAAACAGGGGGCAAGCCTATGGCTACACCTTC.

The chain uses TRBV6-1 and TRBJ2-7, with 8 positions matching TRBD1. V lost 1 base, J lost 6 bases, and 5 bases stayed unmatched. This CDR3 region has 14 residues. CDR1 and CDR2 (germline): MNHNS, SASEGT. The CDR3 reads CASSEGATGGEQYF. CDR3 in DNA: TGTGCCAGCAGTGAAGGCGCAACAGGGGGCGAGCAGTACTTC.

The chain links TRBV7-3 to TRBJ2-2; 11 nucleotides line up with TRBD1. CDR3 length equals 15 residues. Unmatched junction bases numbered 5, after V lost 5 bases and J lost 6 bases. CDR1 SGHTA and CDR2 FQGTGA come from the germline V gene. The CDR3 sequence is CASSQVGQGAGELFF. Here the CDR3 DNA reads TGTGCCAGCAGCCAAGTGGGACAGGGGGCCGGGGAGCTGTTTTTT.

The chain couples TRBV7-2 to TRBJ1-2, with D possibly being TRBD1 (6 bases). The CDR3 contains 13 residues. Germline CDR1 SGHTA, CDR2 FQGNSA. Trimming took off 5 bases at V and 8 bases at J, with 15 bases between the two ends. CDR3: CASSVGTLEGYTF. DNA for the CDR3: TGTGCCAGCAGCGTCGGGACACTCGAGGGCTACACCTTC.

The V gene is TRBV14, the J gene TRBJ2-7; the match to TRBD2 covers 8 bases. Germline V gene lookup returns CDR1 SGHDN and CDR2 FVKESK. The CDR3 extends over 16 amino acids. J lost 2 bases, V lost 2 bases, and 8 bases had no gene match. The CDR3 DNA sequence: TGTGCCAGCAGCCAACTTTTAGCGGGGCCGACCTACGAGCAGTACTTC. Its translation: CASSQLLAGPTYEQYF.